This passage covers 6 T cell receptor beta chains from one sample sequenced in a study of shared clonotypes between healthy human individuals. TCRdb's copy holds only in-frame clones and misses some; the assay was immunoSEQ multiplex PCR. The profile covers roughly 2.5 million clones, with approximately 94% appearing a single time and roughly 0.13% taken by the ten largest. The sample consisted of naive CD4+ T cells sorted from blood. Subset meaning: CD45RA+ positively selected. The receptors were gathered from a man in his late teens or twenties in good health.

The rearrangement joins TRBV7-9 to TRBJ1-1, with a possible D match to TRBD1 (5 bases). V shed 5 bases and J shed 10 bases, with 11 bases lying between them. Germline V lookup: CDR1 SEHNR, CDR2 FQNEAQ (reference sequence). CDR3 length: 11 amino acids. In nucleotides, the CDR3 is TGTGCCAGCAGCCTACAGGCGGGAGCTTTCTTT. It codes for CASSLQAGAFF.

With respect to this clone: This sample includes further DNA sequences coding for the same CDR3. The chain recombines TRBV6-5 with TRBJ2-3; 13 positions match TRBD2. The germline V gene has CDR1 MNHEY and CDR2 SVGAGI. V shed 0 bases, J shed 3 bases, and the junction held 0 bases outside the gene matches. The CDR3 contains 16 residues. Written as DNA, the CDR3 is TGTGCCAGCAGTTACTCGGGACTAGCGGGGACAGATACGCAGTATTTT. It translates to CASSYSGLAGTDTQYF.

The chain employs TRBV5-4 and TRBJ2-3, with 8 bases aligning to TRBD1. Germline assignment: CDR1 SGHNT and CDR2 YYREEE (reference sequence). J was trimmed by 6 bases and V by 0 bases; bases with no gene match: 3. The CDR3 has 14 amino acids. This CDR3 is CASSLDRGLDTQYF. In DNA form, the CDR3 reads TGTGCCAGCAGCTTGGACAGGGGGTTGGATACGCAGTATTTT.

This clone appeared once. V is TRBV10-3 and J is TRBJ2-6, with 10 bases fitting TRBD1. The germline V gene has CDR1 ENHRY and CDR2 SYGVKD. This CDR3 contains 16 residues. Trimming cost V 7 bases and J 2 bases; bases outside gene matches: 5. The chain's CDR3 is CAITSGTGAGANVLTF. CDR3 DNA: TGTGCCATCACTTCCGGGACAGGGGCTGGGGCCAACGTCCTGACTTTC.

This clone occurred a few times. Other DNA sequences from this sample encode an identical CDR3 as well. The chain uses TRBV6-1 and TRBJ1-1; no definite D call. Trimming removed 0 bases from V and 0 bases from J, with 5 bases in between. This CDR3 is built from 14 residues. Per the germline V gene, CDR1 is MNHNS and CDR2 is SASEGT. CDR3 coding DNA: TGTGCCAGCAGTGAAGCTAACTTGAACACTGAAGCTTTCTTT. It encodes CASSEANLNTEAFF.

The sample holds one count of this clone. V is TRBV5-1 and J is TRBJ1-5, with no clear D. Between the trimmed V and J ends, which lost 4 bases and 4 bases, there was a span of 9 bases. The germline CDR1 and CDR2 sequences are SGHRS and YFSETQ. This CDR3 is built from 13 residues. This chain's CDR3 is CASSTAPNQPQHF. The CDR3 DNA follows: TGCGCCAGCAGCACCGCCCCTAATCAGCCCCAGCATTTT.